This T cell receptor (beta chain) derives from a study of T cell responses to AZD1222 COVID-19 vaccine. Only in-frame clones appear in the TCRdb table, and some are missing; sequencing was by immunoSEQ multiplex PCR. The sample yields approximately 120,000 clones, around 87% seen once. V lost 2 bases to trimming and J lost 5 bases, with 13 bases between them. This CDR3 contains 14 residues. Germline V gene data show CDR1 as SGHNT and CDR2 as YYREEE (reference sequence). Sequencing was performed on peripheral blood, taken on day 0 of AZD1222 vaccination. The receptor was isolated from an adult in good health. V and J are TRBV5-4 and TRBJ2-5, with unresolved D. CDR3 region: CASSFFGAEETQYF. DNA for the CDR3: TGTGCCAGCAGCTTTTTTGGAGCCGAGGAGACCCAGTACTTC.